The present T cell receptor (beta chain) was sequenced within a study of post-analysis software for immune sequencing data. Whole-study context: Relapsing-remitting, secondary progressive and progressive-relapsing courses of multiple sclerosis were included. Whole-study results and caveats: TRBV segments more frequent in patients than in controls numbered roughly five and included TRBV5-6, TRBV5-1 and TRBV20-1.

In the case of this clonotype: The antigen is undetermined.

Germline V gene sequence: CDR1 ENHRY, CDR2 SYGVKD. V trimming: 4 bases; J trimming: 3 bases; junction bases outside the gene matches: 5. The CDR3 is 16 amino acids. Every TCR beta cDNA library bore unique molecular identifiers. TCRdb independently ran MiXCR on the PCR reads; one entry per CDR3 protein. The sample comprises 450,000 or so distinct CDR3 sequences, 40% to 55% of which are singletons, and about an eighth rests with the top ten. Sample: blood. The chain joins TRBV10-3 to TRBJ2-5, with 13 bases fitting TRBD2. This TCR came from a girl aged 5-17 years with multiple sclerosis. The CDR3 coding sequence is TGTGCCATCAGTGCAACTACTAGCGGGAGGGAAGAGACCCAGTACTTC. It specifies CAISATTSGREETQYF.